The entry below describes one T cell receptor beta chain. What it binds is not known. This sample is drawn from a study of early T cells in non-severe SARS-CoV-2 infection. About the research overall: Bulk RNA from unsorted whole blood was sequenced; chains were unpaired.

Each single cDNA molecule received a unique molecular identifier. TCRdb reprocessed the 5' RACE reads via MiXCR and lists one record per CDR3 protein. The sample comprises more than 25,000 distinct CDR3 sequences, approximately 4.2% of which are singletons, and about an eighth rests with the top ten. Deletions cut 6 bases from V and 2 bases from J, with 14 bases between. The V gene's germline CDR1 is MDHEN and CDR2 SYDVKM. The CDR3 has 15 amino acids. Study results and limitations: Matching against VDJdb likely underestimated virus-specific expansions, favoring anti-spike CD8.

The receptor was isolated from an adult who was a healthcare worker with PCR-confirmed SARS-CoV-2 infection or an uninfected control (not recorded which). The chain couples TRBV28 to TRBJ2-1; possibly TRBD1 or TRBD2 for D (5 bases each). Sequences were obtained from whole blood. CDR3 DNA: TGTGCCAGCAGCTCCGGGACCCCGCCCTACAATGAGCAGTTCTTC. Its translation is CASSSGTPPYNEQFF. The variable domain in full, completed from reference TRBV28 and TRBJ2-1, reads DVKVTQSSRYLVKRTGEKVFLECVQDMDHENMFWYRQDPGLGLRLIYFSYDVKMKEKGDIPEGYSVSREKKERFSLILESASTNQTSMYLCASSSGTPPYNEQFFGPGTRLTVL.